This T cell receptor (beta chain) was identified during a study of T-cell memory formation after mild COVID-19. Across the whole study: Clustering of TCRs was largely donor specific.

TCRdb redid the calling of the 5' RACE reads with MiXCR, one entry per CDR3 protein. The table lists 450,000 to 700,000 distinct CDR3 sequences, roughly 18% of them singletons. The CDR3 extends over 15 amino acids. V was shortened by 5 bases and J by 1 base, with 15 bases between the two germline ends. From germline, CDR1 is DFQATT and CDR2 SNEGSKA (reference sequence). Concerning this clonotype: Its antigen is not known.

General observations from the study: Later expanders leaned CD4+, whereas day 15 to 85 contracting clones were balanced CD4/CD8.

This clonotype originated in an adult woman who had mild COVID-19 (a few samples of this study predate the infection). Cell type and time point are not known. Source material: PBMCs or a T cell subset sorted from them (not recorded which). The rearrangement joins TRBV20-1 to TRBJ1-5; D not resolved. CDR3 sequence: CSAPAAGRSNQPQHF. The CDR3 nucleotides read TGCAGTGCTCCCGCGGCCGGACGAAGCAATCAGCCCCAGCATTTT.